The 10 T cell receptor beta chains listed next were all sequenced from one sample in a study of T cells after somatic rescue of genetic block. Clones were sequenced by immunoSEQ multiplex PCR, and TCRdb holds only the in-frame ones, with some missing. Of 68,000 or so clones in the sample, around 92% were seen once. Sequencing was performed on peripheral blood mononuclear cells (PBMCs). Receptor source: a man aged 40-49 years.

The chain carries TRBV4-1 and TRBJ1-1; TRBD1 might be the D (5 bases). V lost 3 bases and J 4 bases, leaving 15 bases between the germline ends. The CDR3 is 15 amino acids. From germline, CDR1 is MGHRA and CDR2 YSYEKL. CDR3 DNA sequence: TGCGCCAGCAGCCAGGCGGCGGGGGGGGGCACTGAAGCTTTCTTT. Its translation: CASSQAAGGGTEAFF.

In its sample, this clone was seen a few times. The chain combines TRBV5-1 with TRBJ1-6; 8 bases fit TRBD1. There are 14 residues in the CDR3. V shed 1 base and J 9 bases; nucleotides not matched to a gene: 3. In germline, CDR1 is SGHRS, CDR2 YFSETQ. CDR3 residues: CASSLSQGASPLHF. In nucleotides, the CDR3 is TGCGCCAGCAGCTTGTCCCAGGGGGCTTCACCCCTCCACTTT.

The chain combines TRBV5-1 with TRBJ1-1; 7 positions agree with TRBD1. After removal of 0 bases from V and 8 bases from J, the junction contained 7 bases not matched to a gene. The CDR3 has 14 amino acids. Germline V CDR1 and CDR2: SGHRS, YFSETQ. The CDR3 coding sequence is TGCGCCAGCAGCTTGGGACAGGGTGGGTCGGAAGCTTTCTTT. This gives the protein CASSLGQGGSEAFF. Variable domain in full (rest from reference TRBV5-1 and TRBJ1-1): KAGVTQTPRYLIKTRGQQVTLSCSPISGHRSVSWYQQTPGQGLQFLFEYFSETQRNKGNFPGRFSGRQFSNSRSEMNVSTLELGDSALYLCASSLGQGGSEAFFGQGTRLTVV.

This clone has only one observation. This sequence joins TRBV19 and TRBJ1-4; unclear D gene. V shed 1 base and J shed 2 bases, with 8 bases lying between them. The CDR3 covers 15 residues. From germline, CDR1 is LNHDA and CDR2 SQIVND (reference sequence). The CDR3 is CASSIGQTTNEKLFF. Written as DNA, the CDR3 is TGTGCCAGTAGTATAGGCCAGACCACTAATGAAAAACTGTTTTTT.

The J gene is TRBJ2-5, the V gene TRBV2; 7 nucleotides align to TRBD1. Germline assignment: CDR1 SNHLY and CDR2 FYNNEI. This CDR3 is built from 13 residues. Trimming at V came to 7 bases and at J to 4 bases, leaving 6 bases not matched to a gene. CDR3 sequence (DNA): TGTGCCAGCACCGGACAGGTCGTAGAGACCCAGTACTTC. Residues: CASTGQVVETQYF. The full variable domain, in which reference TRBV2 and TRBJ2-5 provide the parts outside the CDR3, is EPEVTQTPSHQVTQMGQEVILRCVPISNHLYFYWYRQILGQKVEFLVSFYNNEISEKSEIFDDQFSVERPDGSNFTLKIRSTKLEDSAMYFCASTGQVVETQYFGPGTRLLVL.

The J gene is TRBJ2-5, the V gene TRBV7-2; 9 bases agree with TRBD1. V was pared by 5 bases and J by 2 bases, with 3 bases of the junction left unmatched. CDR3 length: 14 amino acids. Germline V gene sequence: CDR1 SGHTA, CDR2 FQGNSA. CDR3 amino acids: CASSRDRVQETQYF. The CDR3 coding sequence is TGTGCCAGCAGCCGGGACAGGGTACAAGAGACCCAGTACTTC.

The chain carries TRBV10-1 and TRBJ2-1; maybe TRBD2 (6 bases). V lost 3 bases, J lost 7 bases, and 10 bases lay in between. Germline-derived CDR1 and CDR2 are WNHNN and SYGVQD (reference sequence). The CDR3 has 13 residues. The CDR3 protein is CASSDSAGNEQFF. CDR3 sequence (DNA): TGCGCCAGCAGTGATTCGGCGGGGAATGAGCAGTTCTTC.

The chain uses TRBV19 and TRBJ2-7; D is perhaps TRBD1 or TRBD2 (5 bases each). CDR1 is LNHDA, CDR2 SQIVND, per germline (reference sequence). This CDR3 region has 16 residues. Trimming left V 6 bases short and J 0 bases short, with 18 bases between. The CDR3 loop is CASSFLRGSRSYEQYF. Written as DNA, the CDR3 is TGTGCCAGTAGCTTTCTGAGGGGCTCTCGCTCCTACGAGCAGTACTTC.

The chain is built from TRBV7-9 and TRBJ2-5, with TRBD2 matching over 8 bases. The CDR3 runs to 16 residues. The germline CDR1 and CDR2 sequences are SEHNR and FQNEAQ (reference sequence). Trimming cost V 6 bases and J 1 base; bases outside gene matches: 10. CDR3 sequence: CASSPSGGWAQETQYF. CDR3 nucleotide sequence: TGTGCCAGCAGTCCAAGCGGGGGATGGGCCCAAGAGACCCAGTACTTC.

V and J are TRBV18 and TRBJ1-2; unclear D gene. The CDR3 runs to 16 residues. Germline values: CDR1 KGHSH, CDR2 LQKENI. Trimming shortened V by 3 bases and J by 2 bases, and 16 bases separated the two germline ends. In DNA, the CDR3 is TGTGCCAGCTCACCGCAGACGGGCCGACTGAACTATGGCTACACCTTC. This translates into CASSPQTGRLNYGYTF. Supplemented by reference TRBV18 and TRBJ1-2, the full variable domain reads NAGVMQNPRHLVRRRGQEARLRCSPMKGHSHVYWYRQLPEEGLKFMVYLQKENIIDESGMPKERFSAEFPKEGPSILRIQQVVRGDSAAYFCASSPQTGRLNYGYTFGSGTRLTVV.